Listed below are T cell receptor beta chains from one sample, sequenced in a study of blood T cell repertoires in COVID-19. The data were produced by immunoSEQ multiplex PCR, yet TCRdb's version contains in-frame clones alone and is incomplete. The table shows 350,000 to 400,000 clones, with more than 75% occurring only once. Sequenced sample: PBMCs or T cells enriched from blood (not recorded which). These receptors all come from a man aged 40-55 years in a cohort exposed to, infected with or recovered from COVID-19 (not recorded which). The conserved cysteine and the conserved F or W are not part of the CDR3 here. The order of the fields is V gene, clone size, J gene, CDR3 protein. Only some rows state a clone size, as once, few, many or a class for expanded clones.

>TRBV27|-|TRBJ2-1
ASSLRTNNEQF
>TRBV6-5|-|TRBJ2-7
ASSYSSSGAAYEQY
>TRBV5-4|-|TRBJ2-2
ASSPRGLAGSGTGELF
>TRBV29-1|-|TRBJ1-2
SVPANYGYT
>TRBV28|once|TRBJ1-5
ASGTLLDSNQPQH
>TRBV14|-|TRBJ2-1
ASSQDPGLAGNNEQF
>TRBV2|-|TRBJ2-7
ASRIELAGNSYEQY
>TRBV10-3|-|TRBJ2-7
AISTPASGSSVNTYEQY
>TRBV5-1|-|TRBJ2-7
ASSLEPTTSASYEQY
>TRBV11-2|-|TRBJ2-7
ASRTSGSSYEQY
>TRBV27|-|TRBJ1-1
ASSLMGGTEAF
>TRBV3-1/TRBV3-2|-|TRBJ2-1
ASKGQGGFNEQF
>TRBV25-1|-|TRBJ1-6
ASSPGRGSASPLH
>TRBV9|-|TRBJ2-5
ASSVGTSGWQETQY
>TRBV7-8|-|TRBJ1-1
ASSLTGGTEAF
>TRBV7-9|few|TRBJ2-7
ASSLARDTTYEQY
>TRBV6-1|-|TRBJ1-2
ASSEGTGNNYGYT
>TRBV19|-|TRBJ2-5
ASSPSADNQETQY
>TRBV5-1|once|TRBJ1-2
ASSLGQGFNYGYT
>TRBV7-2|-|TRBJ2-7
ASSLARVAYEQY
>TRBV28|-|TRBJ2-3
ASSFAGTGSTDTQY
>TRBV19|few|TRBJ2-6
ASRTGTASSGANVLT
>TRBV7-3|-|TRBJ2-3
ASSLTSSFMDTQY
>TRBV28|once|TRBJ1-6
ASSLQQGNSPLH
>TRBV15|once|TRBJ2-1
ATSQSGSRNEQF
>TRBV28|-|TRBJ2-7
ASEQGARNEQY
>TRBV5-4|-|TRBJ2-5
ASSLASGRGKTQY
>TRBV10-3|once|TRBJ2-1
AISESIQGSNYNEQF
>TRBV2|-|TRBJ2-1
ASTLAGTYNEQF
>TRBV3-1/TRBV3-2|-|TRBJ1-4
ASSTRDTEKLF
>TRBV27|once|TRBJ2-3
ASSLMGGNTQY
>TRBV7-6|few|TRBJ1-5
ASSLGPGIDQPQH
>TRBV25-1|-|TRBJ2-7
ASSEYRGGFSYEQY
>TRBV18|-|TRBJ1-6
ASSPTDNSPLH
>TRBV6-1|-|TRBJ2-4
ASSEGGGGLGAKNIQY
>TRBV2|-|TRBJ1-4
ATSDRGITNEKLF
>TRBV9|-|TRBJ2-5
ASSVDVAVWETQY
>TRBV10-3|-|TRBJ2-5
AISDFTEETQY
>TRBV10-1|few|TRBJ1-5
ASSETGDQPQH
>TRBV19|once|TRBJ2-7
ASREGESYEQY
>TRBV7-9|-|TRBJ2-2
ASSSTSGRSWTGELF
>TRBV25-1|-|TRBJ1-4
ASSEVEEGSGSNEKLF
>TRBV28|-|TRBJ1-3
ASSLTGVSSGNTIY
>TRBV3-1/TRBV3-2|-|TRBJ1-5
ASSPIRVAQPQH
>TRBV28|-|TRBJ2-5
ATYGVAVSTQY
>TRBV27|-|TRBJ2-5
ASSSVAEQETQY
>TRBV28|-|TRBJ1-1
ASSLGSVGGNTEAF
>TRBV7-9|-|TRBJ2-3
ASSFLADTQY
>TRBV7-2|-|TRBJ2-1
ASNLVGGEYEQF
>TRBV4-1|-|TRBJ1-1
ASRTGRENTEAF
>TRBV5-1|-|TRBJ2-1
ASSLGWTSNNEQF